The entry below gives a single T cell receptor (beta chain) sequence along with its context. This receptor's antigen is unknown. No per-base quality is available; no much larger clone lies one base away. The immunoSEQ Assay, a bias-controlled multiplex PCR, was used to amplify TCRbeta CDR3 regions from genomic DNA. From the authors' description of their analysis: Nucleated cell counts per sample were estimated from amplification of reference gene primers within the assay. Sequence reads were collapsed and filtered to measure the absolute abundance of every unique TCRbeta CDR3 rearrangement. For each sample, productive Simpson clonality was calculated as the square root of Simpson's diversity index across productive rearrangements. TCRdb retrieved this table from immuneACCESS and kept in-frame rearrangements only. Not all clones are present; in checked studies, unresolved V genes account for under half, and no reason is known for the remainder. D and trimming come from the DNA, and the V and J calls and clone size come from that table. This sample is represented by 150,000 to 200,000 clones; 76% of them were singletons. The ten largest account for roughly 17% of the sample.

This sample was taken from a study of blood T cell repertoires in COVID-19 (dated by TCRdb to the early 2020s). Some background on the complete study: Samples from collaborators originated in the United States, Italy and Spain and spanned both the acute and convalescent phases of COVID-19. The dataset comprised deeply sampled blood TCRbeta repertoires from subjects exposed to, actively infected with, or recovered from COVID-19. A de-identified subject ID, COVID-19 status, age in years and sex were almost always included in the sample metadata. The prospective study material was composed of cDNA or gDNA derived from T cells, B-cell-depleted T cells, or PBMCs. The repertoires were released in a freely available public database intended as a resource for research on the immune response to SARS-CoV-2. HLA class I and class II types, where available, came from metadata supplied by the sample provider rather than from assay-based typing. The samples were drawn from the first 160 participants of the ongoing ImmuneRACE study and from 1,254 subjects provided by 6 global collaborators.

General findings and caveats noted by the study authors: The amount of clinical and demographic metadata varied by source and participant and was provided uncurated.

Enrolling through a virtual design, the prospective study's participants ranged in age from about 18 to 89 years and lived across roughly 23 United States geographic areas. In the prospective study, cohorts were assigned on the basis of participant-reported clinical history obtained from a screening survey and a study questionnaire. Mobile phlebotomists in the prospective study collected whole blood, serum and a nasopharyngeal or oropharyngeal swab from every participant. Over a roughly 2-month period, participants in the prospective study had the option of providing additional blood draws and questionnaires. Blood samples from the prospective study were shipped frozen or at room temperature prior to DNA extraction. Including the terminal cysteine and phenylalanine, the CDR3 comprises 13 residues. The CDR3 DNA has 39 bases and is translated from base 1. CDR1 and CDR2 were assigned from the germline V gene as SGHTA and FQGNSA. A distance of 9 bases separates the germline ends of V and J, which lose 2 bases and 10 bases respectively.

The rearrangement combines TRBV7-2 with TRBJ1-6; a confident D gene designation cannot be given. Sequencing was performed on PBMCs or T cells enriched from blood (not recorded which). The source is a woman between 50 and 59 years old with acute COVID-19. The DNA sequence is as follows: TGTGCCAGCAGCTTAACAGAAGGATCACCCCTCCACTTT. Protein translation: CASSLTEGSPLHF. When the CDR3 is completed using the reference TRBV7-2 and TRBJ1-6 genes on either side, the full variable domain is GAGVSQSPSNKVTEKGKDVELRCDPISGHTALYWYRQSLGQGLEFLIYFQGNSAPDKSGLPSDRFSAERTGGSVSTLTIQRTQQEDSAVYLCASSLTEGSPLHFGNGTRLTVT.